This T cell receptor (beta chain) was profiled in a study of T-cell memory formation after mild COVID-19. Study information: Clustering of TCRs was largely donor specific.

Trimming took 4 bases from V and 0 from J, leaving 11 bases between them. Per the germline V gene, CDR1 is SGHKS and CDR2 is YYEKEE (reference sequence). This CDR3 is 16 amino acids long. Findings and caveats of the study: Mostly located in CM and EM were contracting CD4+ clones, with contracting CD8+ clones located in EMRA. Contracting clones from day 15 to 85 had balanced CD4/CD8; later expanders favoured CD4+.

The sample holds a few counts of this clonotype. Its antigen remains unknown. 5'RACE with constant-segment primers built TCRalpha and TCRbeta cDNA libraries with UMIs. TCRdb ran MiXCR on the 5' RACE reads and lists one entry per CDR3 protein. The sample has more than 250,000 distinct CDR3 sequences; roughly 17% are singletons. Input material: PBMCs or a T cell subset sorted from them (not recorded which). This receptor was taken from a young man who had mild COVID-19 (a few samples of this study predate the infection). Cell type and time point are not known. The gene calls are TRBV5-5 and TRBJ1-6; D unresolved. For the CDR3, the DNA is TGTGCCAGCAGCGATCCCCCAAGCTCCTATAATTCACCCCTCCACTTT. This gives the protein CASSDPPSSYNSPLHF.